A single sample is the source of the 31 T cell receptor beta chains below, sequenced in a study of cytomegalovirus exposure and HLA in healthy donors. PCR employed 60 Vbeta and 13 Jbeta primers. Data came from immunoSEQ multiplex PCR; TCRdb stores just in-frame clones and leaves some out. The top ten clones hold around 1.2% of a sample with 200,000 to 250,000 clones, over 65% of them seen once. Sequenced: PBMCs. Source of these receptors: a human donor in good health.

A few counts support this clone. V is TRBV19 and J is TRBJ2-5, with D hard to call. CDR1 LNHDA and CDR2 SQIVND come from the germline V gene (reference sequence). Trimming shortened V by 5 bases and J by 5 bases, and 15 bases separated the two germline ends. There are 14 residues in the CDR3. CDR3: CASSPIELGETQYF. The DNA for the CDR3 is TGTGCCAGTAGTCCTATTGAACTCGGGGAGACCCAGTACTTC. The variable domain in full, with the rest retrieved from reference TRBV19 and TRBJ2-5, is DGGITQSPKYLFRKEGQNVTLSCEQNLNHDAMYWYRQDPGQGLRLIYYSQIVNDFQKGDIAEGYSVSREKKESFPLTVTSAQKNPTAFYLCASSPIELGETQYFGPGTRLLVL.

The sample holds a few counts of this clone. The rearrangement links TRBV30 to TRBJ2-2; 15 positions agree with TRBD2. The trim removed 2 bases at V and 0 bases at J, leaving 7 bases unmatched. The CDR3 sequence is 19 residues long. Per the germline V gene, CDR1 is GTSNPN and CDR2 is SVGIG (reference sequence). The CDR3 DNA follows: TGTGCCTGGAGTCAACCGGGACTAGCGGGAGGAACGAACACCGGGGAGCTGTTTTTT. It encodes CAWSQPGLAGGTNTGELFF.

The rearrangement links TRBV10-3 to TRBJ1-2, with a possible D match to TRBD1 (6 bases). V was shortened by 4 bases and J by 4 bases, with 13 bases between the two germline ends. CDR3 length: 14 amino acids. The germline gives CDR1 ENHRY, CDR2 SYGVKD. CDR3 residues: CAISAAGQIYGYTF. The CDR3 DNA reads TGTGCCATCAGTGCCGCAGGACAGATCTATGGCTACACCTTC.

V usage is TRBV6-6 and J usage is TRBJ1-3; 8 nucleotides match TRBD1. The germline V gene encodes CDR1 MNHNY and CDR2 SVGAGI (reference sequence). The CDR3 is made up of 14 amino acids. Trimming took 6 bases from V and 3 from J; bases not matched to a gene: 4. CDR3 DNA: TGTGCCAGCAGGGACAGGGCGGGTGGAAACACCATATATTTT. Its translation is CASRDRAGGNTIYF.

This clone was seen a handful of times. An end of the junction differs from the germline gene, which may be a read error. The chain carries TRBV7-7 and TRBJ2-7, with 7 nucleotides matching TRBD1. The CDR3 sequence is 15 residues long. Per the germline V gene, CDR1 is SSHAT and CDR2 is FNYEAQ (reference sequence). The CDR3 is CASSLESGGTYEQYF. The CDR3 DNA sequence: TGTGCTAGCAGCTTGGAGTCAGGGGGAACCTACGAGCAGTACTTC.

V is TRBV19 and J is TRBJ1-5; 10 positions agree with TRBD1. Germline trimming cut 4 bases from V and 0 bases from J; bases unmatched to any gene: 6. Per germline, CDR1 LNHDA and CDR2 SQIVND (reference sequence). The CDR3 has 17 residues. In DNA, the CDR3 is TGTGCCAGTAGTACCCGGACAGGGGGGCCTAGCAATCAGCCCCAGCATTTT. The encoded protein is CASSTRTGGPSNQPQHF.

The CDR3 DNA follows: TGTGCCAGCATCCCCGGTTGGTCTAAAGAGACCCAGTACTTC. It is translated as CASIPGWSKETQYF. V usage is TRBV28 and J usage is TRBJ2-5; D is unresolved. The germline gives CDR1 MDHEN, CDR2 SYDVKM. CDR3 length: 14 residues. V lost 7 bases and J lost 3, with 15 bases in between.

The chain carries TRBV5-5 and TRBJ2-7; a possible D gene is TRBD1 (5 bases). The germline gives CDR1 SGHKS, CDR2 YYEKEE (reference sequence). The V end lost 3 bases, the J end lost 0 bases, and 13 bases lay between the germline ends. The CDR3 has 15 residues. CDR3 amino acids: CASSSHRLLSYEQYF. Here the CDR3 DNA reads TGTGCCAGCAGCTCCCACAGGTTACTCTCCTACGAGCAGTACTTC.

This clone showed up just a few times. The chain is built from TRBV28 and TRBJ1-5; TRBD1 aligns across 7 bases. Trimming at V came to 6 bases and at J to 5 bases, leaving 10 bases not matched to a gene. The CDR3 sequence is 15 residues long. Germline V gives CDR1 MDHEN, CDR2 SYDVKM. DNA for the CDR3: TGTGCCAGCAGCCTGACAGGGAGGATGGATCAGCCCCAGCATTTT. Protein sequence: CASSLTGRMDQPQHF.

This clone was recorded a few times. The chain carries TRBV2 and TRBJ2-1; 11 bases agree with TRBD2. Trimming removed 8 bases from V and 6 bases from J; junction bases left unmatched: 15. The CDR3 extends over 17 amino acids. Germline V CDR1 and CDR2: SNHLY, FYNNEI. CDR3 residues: CASCPAGLAGGCNEQFF. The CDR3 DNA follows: TGTGCCAGCTGCCCAGCGGGGCTAGCGGGAGGCTGCAATGAGCAGTTCTTC.

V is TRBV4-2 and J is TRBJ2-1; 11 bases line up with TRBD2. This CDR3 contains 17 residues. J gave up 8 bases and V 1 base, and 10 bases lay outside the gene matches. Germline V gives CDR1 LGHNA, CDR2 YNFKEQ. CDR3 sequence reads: CASSQVEGTSGRYEQFF. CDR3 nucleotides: TGTGCCAGCAGCCAAGTAGAGGGTACTAGCGGGAGATATGAGCAGTTCTTC.

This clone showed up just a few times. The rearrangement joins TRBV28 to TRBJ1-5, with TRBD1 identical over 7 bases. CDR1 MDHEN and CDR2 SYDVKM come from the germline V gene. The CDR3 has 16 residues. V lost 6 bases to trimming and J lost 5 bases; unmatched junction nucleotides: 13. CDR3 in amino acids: CASRVKQGIRYQPQHF. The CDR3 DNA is TGTGCCAGCAGGGTAAAACAGGGGATTCGTTATCAGCCCCAGCATTTT. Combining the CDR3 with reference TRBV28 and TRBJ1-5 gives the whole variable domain DVKVTQSSRYLVKRTGEKVFLECVQDMDHENMFWYRQDPGLGLRLIYFSYDVKMKEKGDIPEGYSVSREKKERFSLILESASTNQTSMYLCASRVKQGIRYQPQHFGDGTRLSIL.

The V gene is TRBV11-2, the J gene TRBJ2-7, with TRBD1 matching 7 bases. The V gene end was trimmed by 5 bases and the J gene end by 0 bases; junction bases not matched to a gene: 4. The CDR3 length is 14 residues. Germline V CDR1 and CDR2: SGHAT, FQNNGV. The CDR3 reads CASSPGQLSYEQYF. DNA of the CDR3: TGTGCCAGCAGCCCGGGACAGCTCTCCTACGAGCAGTACTTC.

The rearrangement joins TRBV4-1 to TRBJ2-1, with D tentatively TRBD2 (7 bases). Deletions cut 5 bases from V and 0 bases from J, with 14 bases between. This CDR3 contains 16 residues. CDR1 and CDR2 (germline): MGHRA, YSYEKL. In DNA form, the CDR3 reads TGCGCCAGCAGCTCTGCCGGGGGGCCCTCCTACAATGAGCAGTTCTTC. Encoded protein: CASSSAGGPSYNEQFF.

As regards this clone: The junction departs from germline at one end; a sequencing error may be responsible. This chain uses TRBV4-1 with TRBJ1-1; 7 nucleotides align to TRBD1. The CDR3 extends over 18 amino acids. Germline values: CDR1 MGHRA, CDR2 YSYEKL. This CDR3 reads CASSQARGFGQDNTEAFF. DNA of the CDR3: TGCGCCAGCAGTCAAGCCCGGGGGTTTGGACAGGATAACACTGAAGCTTTCTTT.

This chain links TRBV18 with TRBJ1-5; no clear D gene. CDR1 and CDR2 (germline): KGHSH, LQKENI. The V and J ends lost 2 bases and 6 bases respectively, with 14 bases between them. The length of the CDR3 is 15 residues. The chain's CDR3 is CASSPVKLPGQPQHF. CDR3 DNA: TGTGCCAGCTCACCAGTCAAGCTCCCCGGTCAGCCCCAGCATTTT.

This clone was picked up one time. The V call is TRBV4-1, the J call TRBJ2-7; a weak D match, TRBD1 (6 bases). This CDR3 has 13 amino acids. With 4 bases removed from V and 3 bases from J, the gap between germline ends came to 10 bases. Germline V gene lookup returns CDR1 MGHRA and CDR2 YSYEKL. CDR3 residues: CASSPGQIYEQYF. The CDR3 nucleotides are TGCGCCAGCAGCCCCGGACAGATCTACGAGCAGTACTTC.

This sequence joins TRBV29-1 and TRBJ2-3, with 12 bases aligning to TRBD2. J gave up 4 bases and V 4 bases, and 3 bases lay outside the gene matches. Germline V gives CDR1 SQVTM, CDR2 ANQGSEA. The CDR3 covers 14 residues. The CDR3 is CSVALAGGADTQYF. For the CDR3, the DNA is TGCAGCGTTGCTCTAGCGGGAGGGGCAGATACGCAGTATTTT.

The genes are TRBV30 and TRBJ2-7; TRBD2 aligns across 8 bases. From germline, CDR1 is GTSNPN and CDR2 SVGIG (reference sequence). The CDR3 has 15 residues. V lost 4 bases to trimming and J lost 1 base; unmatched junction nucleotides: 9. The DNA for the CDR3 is TGTGCCTGGATAGGAAGCGGGAGAAGGTCCTACGAGCAGTACTTC. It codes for CAWIGSGRRSYEQYF.

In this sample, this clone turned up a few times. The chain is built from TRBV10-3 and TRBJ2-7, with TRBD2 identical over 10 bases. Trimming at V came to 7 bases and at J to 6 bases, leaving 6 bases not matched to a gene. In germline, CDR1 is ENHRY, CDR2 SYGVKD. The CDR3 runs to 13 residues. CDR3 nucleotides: TGTGCCATCAACAGCGGGAGGGCCGGCGAGCAGTACTTC. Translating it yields CAINSGRAGEQYF.

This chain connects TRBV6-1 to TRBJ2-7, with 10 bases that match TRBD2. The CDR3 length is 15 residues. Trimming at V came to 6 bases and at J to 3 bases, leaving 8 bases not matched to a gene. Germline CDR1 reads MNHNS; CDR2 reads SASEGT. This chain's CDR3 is CASRLGTSARYEQYF. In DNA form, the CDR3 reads TGTGCCAGCAGACTAGGGACTAGCGCCCGCTACGAGCAGTACTTC.

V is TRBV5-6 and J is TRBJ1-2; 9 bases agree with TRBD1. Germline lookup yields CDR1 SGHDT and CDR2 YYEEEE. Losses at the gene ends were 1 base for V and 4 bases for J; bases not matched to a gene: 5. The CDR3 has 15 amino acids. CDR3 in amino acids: CASSLSPTGGYGYTF. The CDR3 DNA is TGTGCCAGCAGCTTGTCCCCGACAGGGGGCTATGGCTACACCTTC.

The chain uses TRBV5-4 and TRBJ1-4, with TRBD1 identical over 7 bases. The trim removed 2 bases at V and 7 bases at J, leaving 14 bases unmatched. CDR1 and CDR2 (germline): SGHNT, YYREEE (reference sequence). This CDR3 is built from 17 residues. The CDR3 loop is CASSFSGTTGVGEKLFF. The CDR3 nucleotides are TGTGCCAGCAGCTTTTCTGGCACTACAGGGGTGGGTGAAAAACTGTTTTTT.

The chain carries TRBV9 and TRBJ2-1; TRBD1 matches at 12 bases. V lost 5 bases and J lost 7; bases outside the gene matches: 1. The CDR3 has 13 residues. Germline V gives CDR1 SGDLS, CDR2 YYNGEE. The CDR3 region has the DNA TGTGCCAGCAGGGGACAGGGGGCGAATGAGCAGTTCTTC. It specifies CASRGQGANEQFF.

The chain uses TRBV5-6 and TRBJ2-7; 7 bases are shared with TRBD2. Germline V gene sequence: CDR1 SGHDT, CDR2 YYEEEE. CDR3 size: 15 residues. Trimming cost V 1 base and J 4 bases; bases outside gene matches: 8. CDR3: CASSLTAGVIYEQYF. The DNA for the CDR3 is TGTGCCAGCAGCTTGACTGCGGGAGTCATTTACGAGCAGTACTTC.

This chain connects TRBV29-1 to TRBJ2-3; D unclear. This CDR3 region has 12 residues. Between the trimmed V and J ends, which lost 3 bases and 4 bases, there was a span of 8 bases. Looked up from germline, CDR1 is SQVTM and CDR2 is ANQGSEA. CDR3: CSVEHSADTQYF. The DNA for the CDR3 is TGCAGCGTTGAGCACTCTGCAGATACGCAGTATTTT.

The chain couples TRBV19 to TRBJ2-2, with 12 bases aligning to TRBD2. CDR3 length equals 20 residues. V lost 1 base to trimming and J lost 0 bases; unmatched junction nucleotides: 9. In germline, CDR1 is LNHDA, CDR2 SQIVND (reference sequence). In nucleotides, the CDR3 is TGTGCCAGTAGTATAGTTGCCCTAGCGGGAGGGCCCTCGAACACCGGGGAGCTGTTTTTT. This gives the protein CASSIVALAGGPSNTGELFF.

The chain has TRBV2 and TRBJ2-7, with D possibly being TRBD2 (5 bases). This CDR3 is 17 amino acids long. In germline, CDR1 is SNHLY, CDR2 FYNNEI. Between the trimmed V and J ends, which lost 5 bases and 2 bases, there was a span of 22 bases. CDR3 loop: CASSLLKAGVSAYEQYF. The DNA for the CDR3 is TGTGCCAGCAGTCTCCTAAAGGCGGGTGTATCCGCCTACGAGCAGTACTTC.

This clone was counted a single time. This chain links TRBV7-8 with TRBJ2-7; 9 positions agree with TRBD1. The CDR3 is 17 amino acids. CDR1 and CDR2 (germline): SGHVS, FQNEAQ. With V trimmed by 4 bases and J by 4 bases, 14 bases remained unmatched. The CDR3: CASSSHQHTGGTYEQYF. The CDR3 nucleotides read TGTGCCAGCAGCTCCCACCAGCACACAGGGGGCACATACGAGCAGTACTTC.

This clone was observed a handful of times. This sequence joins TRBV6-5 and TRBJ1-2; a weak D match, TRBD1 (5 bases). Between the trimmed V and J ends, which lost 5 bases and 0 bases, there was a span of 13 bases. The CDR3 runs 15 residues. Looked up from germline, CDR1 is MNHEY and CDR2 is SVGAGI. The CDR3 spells CASSARGSSNYGYTF. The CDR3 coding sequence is TGTGCCAGCAGTGCTCGGGGGTCCTCTAACTATGGCTACACCTTC.

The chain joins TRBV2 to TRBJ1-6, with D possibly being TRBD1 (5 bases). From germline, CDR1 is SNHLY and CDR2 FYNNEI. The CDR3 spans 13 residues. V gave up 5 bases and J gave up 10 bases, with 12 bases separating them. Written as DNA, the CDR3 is TGTGCCAGCAGTAAGACAGCTAAATCACCCCTCCACTTT. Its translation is CASSKTAKSPLHF.